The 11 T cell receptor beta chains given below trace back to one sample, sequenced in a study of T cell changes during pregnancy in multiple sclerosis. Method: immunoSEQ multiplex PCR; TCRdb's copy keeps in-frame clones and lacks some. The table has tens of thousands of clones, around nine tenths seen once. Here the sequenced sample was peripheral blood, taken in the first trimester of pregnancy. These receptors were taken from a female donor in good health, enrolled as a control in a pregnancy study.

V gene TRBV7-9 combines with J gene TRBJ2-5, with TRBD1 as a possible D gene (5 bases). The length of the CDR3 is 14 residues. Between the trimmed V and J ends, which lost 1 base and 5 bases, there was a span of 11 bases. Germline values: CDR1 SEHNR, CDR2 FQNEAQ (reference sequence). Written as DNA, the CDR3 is TGTGCCAGCAGCTTAGTGGTCTCAGGGGAGACCCAGTACTTC. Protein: CASSLVVSGETQYF.

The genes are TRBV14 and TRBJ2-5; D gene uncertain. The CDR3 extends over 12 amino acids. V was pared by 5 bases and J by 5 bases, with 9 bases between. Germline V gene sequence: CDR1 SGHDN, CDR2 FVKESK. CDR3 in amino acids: CASSGHGETQYF. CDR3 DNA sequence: TGTGCCAGCAGCGGGCATGGGGAGACCCAGTACTTC.

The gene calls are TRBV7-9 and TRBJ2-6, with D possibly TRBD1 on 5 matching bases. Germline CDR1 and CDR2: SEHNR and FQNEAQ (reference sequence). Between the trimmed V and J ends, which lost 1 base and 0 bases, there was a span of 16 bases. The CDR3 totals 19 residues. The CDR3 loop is CASSLVAHRGPSGANVLTF. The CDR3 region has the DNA TGTGCCAGCAGCTTAGTGGCCCATAGGGGCCCCTCTGGGGCCAACGTCCTGACTTTC.

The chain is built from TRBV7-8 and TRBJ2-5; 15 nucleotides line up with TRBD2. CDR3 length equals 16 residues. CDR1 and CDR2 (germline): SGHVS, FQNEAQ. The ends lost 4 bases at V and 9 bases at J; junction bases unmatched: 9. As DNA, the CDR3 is TGTGCCAGCAGCTCAGAAACGGGACTAGCGGGGGGTGCCCAGTACTTC. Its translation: CASSSETGLAGGAQYF.

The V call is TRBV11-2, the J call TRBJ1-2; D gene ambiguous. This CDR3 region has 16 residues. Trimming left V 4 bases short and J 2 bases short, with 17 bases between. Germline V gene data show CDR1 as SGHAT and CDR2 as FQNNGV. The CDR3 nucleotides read TGTGCCAGCAGCTCGGGAGAATTCCACCCGAACTATGGCTACACCTTC. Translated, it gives CASSSGEFHPNYGYTF.

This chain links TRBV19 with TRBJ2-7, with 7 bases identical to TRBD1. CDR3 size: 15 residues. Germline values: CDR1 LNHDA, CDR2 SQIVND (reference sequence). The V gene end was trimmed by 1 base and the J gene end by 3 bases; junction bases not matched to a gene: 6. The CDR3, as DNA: TGTGCCAGTAGTATAGCGACAGGGATGAACTACGAGCAGTACTTC. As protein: CASSIATGMNYEQYF.

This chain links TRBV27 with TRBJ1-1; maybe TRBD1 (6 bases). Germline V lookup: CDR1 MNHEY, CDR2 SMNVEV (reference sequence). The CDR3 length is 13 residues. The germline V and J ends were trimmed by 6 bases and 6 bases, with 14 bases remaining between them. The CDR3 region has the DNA TGTGCCAGCAGCCGTCTGACAGGCTCTGAAGCTTTCTTT. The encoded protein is CASSRLTGSEAFF.

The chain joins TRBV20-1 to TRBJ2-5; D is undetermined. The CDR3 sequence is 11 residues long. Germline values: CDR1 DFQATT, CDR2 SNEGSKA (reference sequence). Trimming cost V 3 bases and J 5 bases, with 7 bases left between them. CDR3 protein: CSASVLETQYF. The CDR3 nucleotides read TGCAGTGCTAGTGTATTGGAGACCCAGTACTTC.

Written as DNA, the CDR3 is TGTGCCAGCAGCCCCGCCCTGGGCAACTCGGGAGGCTACACCTTC. It specifies CASSPALGNSGGYTF. The J gene is TRBJ1-2, the V gene TRBV14; D is ambiguous. CDR1 and CDR2 from the germline V gene are SGHDN and FVKESK. The CDR3 consists of 15 residues. The V end was cut by 4 bases, the J end by 8 bases, with 20 bases between.

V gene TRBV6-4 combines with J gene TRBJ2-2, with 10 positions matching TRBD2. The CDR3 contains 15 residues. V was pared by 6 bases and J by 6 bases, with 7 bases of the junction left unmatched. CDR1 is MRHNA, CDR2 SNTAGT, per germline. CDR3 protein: CASRQGTSDAGELFF. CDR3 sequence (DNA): TGTGCCAGCAGACAGGGGACTAGCGACGCCGGGGAGCTGTTTTTT.

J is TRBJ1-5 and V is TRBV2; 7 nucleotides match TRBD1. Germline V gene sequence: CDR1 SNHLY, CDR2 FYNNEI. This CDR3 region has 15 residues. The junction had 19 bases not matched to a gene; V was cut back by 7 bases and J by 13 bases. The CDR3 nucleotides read TGTGCCAGCACCGACCTCCTTCCTACAGGGGAGGTACAGCATTTT. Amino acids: CASTDLLPTGEVQHF.